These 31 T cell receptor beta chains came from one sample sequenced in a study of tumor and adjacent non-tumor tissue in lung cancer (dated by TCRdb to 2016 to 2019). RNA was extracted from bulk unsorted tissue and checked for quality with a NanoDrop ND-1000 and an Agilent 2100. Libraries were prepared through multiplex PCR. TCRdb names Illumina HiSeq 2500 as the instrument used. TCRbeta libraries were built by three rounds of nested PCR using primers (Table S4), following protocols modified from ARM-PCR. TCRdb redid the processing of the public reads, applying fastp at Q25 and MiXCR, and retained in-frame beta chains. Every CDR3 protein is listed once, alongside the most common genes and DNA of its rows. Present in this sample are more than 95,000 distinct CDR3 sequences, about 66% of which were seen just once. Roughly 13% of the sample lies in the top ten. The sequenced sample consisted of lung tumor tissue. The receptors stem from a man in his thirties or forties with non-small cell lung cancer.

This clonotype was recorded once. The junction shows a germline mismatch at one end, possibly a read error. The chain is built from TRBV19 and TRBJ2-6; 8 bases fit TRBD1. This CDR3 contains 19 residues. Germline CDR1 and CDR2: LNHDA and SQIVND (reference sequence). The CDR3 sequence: CASSHIEGQAGSGANVLTF. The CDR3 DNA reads TGTGCTAGTAGTCACATCGAGGGACAGGCCGGCTCTGGGGCCAACGTCCTGACTTTC.

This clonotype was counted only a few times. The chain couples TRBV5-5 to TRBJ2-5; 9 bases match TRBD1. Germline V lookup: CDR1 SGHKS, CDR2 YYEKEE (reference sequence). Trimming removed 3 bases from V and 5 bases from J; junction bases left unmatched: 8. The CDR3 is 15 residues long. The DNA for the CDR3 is TGTGCCAGCAGCTCCACAGGGGGCTTGCGGGAGACCCAGTACTTC. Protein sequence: CASSSTGGLRETQYF.

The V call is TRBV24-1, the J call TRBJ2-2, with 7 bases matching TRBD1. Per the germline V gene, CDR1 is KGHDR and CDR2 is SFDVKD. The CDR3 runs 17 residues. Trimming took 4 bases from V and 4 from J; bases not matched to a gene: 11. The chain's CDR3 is CATSELTGPTSTGELFF. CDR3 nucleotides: TGTGCCACCAGTGAGCTGACAGGGCCGACGAGCACCGGGGAGCTGTTTTTT.

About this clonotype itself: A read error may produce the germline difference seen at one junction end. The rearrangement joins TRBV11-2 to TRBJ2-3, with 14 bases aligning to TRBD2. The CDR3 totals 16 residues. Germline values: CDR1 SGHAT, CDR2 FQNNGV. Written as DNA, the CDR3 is TGTGCCAGCGGCTTAGGGACTAGCGGGGGCACAGATACGCTGTATTTT. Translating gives CASGLGTSGGTDTLYF.

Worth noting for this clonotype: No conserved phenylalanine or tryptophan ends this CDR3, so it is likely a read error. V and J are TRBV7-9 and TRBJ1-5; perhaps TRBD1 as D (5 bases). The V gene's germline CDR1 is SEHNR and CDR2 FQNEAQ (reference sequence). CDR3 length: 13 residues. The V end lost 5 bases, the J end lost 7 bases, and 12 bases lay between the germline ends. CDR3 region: CASSPGLGQPQHV. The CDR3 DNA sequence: TGTGCCAGCAGCCCAGGGCTTGGGCAGCCCCAGCATGTT.

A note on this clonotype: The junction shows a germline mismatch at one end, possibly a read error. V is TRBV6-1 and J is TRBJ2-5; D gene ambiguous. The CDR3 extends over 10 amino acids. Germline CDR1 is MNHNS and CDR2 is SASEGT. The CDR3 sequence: CASIQESQYF. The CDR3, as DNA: TGTGCCAGCATACAAGAGAGCCAGTACTTC.

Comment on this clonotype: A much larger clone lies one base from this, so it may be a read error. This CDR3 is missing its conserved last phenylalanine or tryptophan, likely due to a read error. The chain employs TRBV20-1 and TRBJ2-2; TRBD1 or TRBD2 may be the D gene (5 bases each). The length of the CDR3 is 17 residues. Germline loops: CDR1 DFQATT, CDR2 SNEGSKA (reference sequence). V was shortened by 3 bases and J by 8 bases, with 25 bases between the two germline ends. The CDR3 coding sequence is TGCAGTGCTAGGGGGGTCGGACTCGGAACGGCACCGGGGGAGCTGTTTCTT. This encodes CSARGVGLGTAPGELFL.

The CDR3 here is CASSPQQGGDTIYF. The DNA for the CDR3 is TGTGCCAGCAGTCCCCAGCAGGGGGGAGACACCATATATTTT. The V and J genes are TRBV12-3 or TRBV12-4 and TRBJ1-3; 7 nucleotides line up with TRBD1. The J segment lost 8 bases and the V segment lost 5 bases, leaving 9 bases of the junction unmatched. The CDR3 totals 14 residues.

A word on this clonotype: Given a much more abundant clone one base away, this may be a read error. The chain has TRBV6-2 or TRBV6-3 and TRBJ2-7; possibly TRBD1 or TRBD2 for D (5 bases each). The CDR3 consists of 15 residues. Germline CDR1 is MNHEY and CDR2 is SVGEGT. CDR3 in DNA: TGTGTCAGCAGTTACGGTGACAGTGCGGGCTACGAGCAGTACTTC. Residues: CVSSYGDSAGYEQYF.

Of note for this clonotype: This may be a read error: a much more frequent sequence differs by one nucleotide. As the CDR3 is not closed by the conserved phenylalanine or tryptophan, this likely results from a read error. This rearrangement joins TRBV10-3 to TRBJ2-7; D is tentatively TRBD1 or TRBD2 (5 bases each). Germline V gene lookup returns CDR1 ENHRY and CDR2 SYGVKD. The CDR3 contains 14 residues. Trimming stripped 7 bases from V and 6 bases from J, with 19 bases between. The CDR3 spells CAITRGEMISEQYS. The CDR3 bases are TGTGCCATCACGAGAGGGGAGATGATTTCCGAGCAGTACTCC.

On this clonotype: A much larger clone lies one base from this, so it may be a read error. The CDR3: CATSESGNTIYF. CDR3 bases: TGTGCCACCAGTGAGTCGGGAAACACCATATATTTT. V usage is TRBV10-3 and J usage is TRBJ1-3; D is undetermined. The CDR3 loop spans 12 amino acids. Germline V CDR1 and CDR2: ENHRY, SYGVKD.

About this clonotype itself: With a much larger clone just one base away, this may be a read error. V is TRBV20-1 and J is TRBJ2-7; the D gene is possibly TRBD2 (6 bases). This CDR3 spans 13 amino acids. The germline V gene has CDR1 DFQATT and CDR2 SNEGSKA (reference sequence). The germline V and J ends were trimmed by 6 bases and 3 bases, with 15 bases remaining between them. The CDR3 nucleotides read TGCAGTGCAGCACTAACGGGAGTCTACGAGCAGTACTTC. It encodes CSAALTGVYEQYF.

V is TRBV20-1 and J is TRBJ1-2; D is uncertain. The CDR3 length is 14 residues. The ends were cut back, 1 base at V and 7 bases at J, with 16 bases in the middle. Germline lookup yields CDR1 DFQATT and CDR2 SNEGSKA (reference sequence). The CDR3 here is CSARAAGRESGYTF. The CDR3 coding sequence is TGCAGTGCTAGAGCTGCAGGAAGGGAGAGTGGCTACACCTTC.

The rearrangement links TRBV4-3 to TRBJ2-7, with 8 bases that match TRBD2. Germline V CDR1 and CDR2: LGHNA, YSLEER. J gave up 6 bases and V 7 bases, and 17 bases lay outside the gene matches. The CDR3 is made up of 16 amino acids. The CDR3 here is CASKKTPGTRGPEQYF. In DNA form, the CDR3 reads TGCGCCAGCAAGAAGACCCCCGGGACTAGAGGACCCGAGCAGTACTTC.

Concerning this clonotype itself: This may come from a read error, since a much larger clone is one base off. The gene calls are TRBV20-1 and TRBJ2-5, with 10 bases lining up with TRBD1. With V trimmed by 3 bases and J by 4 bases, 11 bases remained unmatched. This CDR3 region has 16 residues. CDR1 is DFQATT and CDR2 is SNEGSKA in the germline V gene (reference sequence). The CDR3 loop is CSASDRDRGLGETQYF. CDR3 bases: TGCAGTGCTAGTGACCGGGACAGGGGTTTGGGAGAGACCCAGTACTTC.

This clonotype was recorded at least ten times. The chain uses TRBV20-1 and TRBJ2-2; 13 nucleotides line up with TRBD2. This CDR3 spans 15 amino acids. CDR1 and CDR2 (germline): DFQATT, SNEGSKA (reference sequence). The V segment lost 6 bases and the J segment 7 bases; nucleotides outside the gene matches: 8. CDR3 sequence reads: CSARGTSGAFGELFF. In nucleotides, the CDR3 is TGCAGTGCCCGGGGGACTAGCGGGGCTTTCGGGGAGCTGTTTTTT.

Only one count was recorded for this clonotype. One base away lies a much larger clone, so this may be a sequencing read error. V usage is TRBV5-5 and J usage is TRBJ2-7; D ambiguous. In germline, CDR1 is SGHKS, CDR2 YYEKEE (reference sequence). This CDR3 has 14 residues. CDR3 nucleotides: TGTGCCAGCAGCCAGCCGGACGTCACCTACGAGCACTACTTC. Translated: CASSQPDVTYEHYF. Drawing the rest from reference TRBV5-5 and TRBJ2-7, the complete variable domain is DAGVTQSPTHLIKTRGQQVTLRCSPISGHKSVSWYQQVLGQGPQFIFQYYEKEERGRGNFPDRFSARQFPNYSSELNVNALLLGDSALYLCASSQPDVTYEHYFGPGTRLTVT.

CDR3 amino acids: CASRGGRENNEQFF. In nucleotides, the CDR3 is TGTGCCAGCAGGGGGGGTAGGGAAAACAATGAGCAGTTCTTC. The chain links TRBV12-3 or TRBV12-4 to TRBJ2-1; D is possibly TRBD2 (6 bases). This CDR3 is 14 amino acids long. V shed 6 bases and J shed 5 bases, with 14 bases lying between them.

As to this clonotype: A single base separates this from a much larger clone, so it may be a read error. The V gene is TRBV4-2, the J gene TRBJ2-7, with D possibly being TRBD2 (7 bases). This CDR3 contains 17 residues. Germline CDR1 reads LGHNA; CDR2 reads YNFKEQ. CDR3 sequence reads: CACSQDNRGGALNEQYF. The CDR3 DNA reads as TGTGCCTGCAGCCAAGATAACCGAGGGGGGGCCCTAAACGAGCAGTACTTC.

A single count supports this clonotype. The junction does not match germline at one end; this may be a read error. CDR3 DNA: TGCACCAGCAGTGGGTCGTCAGATAATTCACCCCTCCACTTT. Translated: CTSSGSSDNSPLHF. The chain links TRBV10-2 to TRBJ1-6; D uncertain. Germline CDR1 reads WSHSY; CDR2 reads SAAADI. The CDR3 spans 14 residues.

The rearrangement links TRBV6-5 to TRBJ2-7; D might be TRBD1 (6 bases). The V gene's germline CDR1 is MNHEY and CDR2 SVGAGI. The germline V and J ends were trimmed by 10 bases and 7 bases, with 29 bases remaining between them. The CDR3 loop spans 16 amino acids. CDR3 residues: CANTYPKLGGSKEQYF. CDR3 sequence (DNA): TGTGCCAACACTTACCCAAAATTAGGGGGATCTAAGGAGCAGTACTTC.

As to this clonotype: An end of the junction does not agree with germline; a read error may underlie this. CDR3 amino acids: CDSSPTGRRDTQYF. The CDR3, as DNA: TGTGACAGCAGCCCGACTGGGAGGAGAGATACGCAGTATTTT. The chain couples TRBV11-3 to TRBJ2-3, with a weak D call TRBD2 (6 bases). Germline V gene data show CDR1 as SGHNT and CDR2 as YENEEA. The CDR3 is 14 amino acids.

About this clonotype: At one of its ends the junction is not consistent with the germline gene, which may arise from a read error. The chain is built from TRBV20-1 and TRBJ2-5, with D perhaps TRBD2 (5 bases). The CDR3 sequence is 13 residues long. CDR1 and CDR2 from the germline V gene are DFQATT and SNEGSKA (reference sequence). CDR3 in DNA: TGCAGTGCTAGAGATGAACTATGGGAGATCCAGTACTTC. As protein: CSARDELWEIQYF.

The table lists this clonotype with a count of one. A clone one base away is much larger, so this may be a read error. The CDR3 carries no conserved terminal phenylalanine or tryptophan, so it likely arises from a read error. CDR3 sequence reads: CSAPRASLSTDTQYI. CDR3 DNA sequence: TGCAGTGCTCCGAGAGCTAGCCTGAGCACAGATACGCAGTATATT. V is TRBV20-1 and J is TRBJ2-3; possibly TRBD2 for D (5 bases). The germline V gene has CDR1 DFQATT and CDR2 SNEGSKA (reference sequence). This CDR3 has 15 residues. Trimming removed 5 bases at V and 0 bases at J, with 15 bases between.

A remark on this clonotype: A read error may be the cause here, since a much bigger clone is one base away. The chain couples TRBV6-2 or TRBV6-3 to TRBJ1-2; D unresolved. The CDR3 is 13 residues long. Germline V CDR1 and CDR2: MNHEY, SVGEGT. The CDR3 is CASSYGRNYGCTF. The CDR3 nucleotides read TGTGCCAGCAGTTATGGGCGTAACTATGGCTGCACCTTC.

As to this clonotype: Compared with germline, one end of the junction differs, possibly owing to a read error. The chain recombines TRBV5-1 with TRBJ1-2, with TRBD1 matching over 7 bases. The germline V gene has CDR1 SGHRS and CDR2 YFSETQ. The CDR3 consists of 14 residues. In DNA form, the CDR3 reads TGCGACAGCAGCTATGGGACAGCTAACTATGGCTACACCTTC. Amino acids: CDSSYGTANYGYTF.

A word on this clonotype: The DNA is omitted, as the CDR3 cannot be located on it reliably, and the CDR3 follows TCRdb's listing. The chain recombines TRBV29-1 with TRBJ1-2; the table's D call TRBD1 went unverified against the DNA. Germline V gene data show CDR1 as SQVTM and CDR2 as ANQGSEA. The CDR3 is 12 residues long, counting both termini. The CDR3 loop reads CSAGGMAYGCTF.

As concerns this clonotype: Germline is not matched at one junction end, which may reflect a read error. The CDR3, as DNA: TGTGCCAGCAGTTTGGGACCGGGGAGCCCCTACGAGCAGTGCTTC. Amino acid sequence: CASSLGPGSPYEQCF. This chain joins TRBV6-5 and TRBJ2-7; either TRBD1 or TRBD2 may fit D (5 bases each). This CDR3 contains 15 residues. Germline V lookup: CDR1 MNHEY, CDR2 SVGAGI.

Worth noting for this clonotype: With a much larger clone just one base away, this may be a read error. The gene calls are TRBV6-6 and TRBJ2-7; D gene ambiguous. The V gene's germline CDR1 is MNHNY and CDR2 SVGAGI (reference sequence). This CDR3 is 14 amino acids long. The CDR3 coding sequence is TGTGCCAGCACTTACGACGACACTTCCTACGAGCAGTACTTC. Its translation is CASTYDDTSYEQYF.

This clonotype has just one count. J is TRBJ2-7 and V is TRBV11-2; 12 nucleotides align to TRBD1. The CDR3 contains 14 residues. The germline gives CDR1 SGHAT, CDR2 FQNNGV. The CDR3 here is CSGSPGTGGDEQYF. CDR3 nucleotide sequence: TGTTCCGGCAGCCCAGGGACAGGGGGCGACGAGCAGTACTTC.

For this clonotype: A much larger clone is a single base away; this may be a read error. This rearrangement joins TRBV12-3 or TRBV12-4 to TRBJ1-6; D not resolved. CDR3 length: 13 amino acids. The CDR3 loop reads CVSSGRQHSPLHF. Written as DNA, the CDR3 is TGTGTCAGCAGCGGACGACAACATTCACCCCTCCACTTT.